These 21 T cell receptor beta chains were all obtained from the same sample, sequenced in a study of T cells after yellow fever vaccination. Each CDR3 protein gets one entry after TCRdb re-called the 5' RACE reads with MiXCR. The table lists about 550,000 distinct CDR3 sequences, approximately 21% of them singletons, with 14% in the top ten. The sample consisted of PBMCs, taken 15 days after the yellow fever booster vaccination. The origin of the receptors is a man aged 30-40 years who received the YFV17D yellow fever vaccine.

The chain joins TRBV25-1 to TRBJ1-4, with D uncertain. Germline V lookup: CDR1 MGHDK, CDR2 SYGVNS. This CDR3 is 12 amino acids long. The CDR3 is CASSPKGEKLFF. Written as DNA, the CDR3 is TGTGCGTCCTCCCCCAAAGGAGAAAAACTGTTTTTT. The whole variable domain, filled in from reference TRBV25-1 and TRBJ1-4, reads EADIYQTPRYLVIGTGKKITLECSQTMGHDKMYWYQQDPGMELHLIHYSYGVNSTEKGDLSSESTVSRIRTEHFPLTLESARPSHTSQYLCASSPKGEKLFFGSGTQLSVL.

The CDR3: CASSHGQLDILFF. CDR3 DNA: TGTGCCAGCAGTCATGGACAGCTGGATATACTGTTTTTT. This rearrangement joins TRBV3-1 to TRBJ1-4, with D possibly being TRBD1 (6 bases). CDR3 length: 13 amino acids. V was pared by 6 bases and J by 13 bases, with 18 bases between. Looked up from germline, CDR1 is LGHDT and CDR2 is YNNKEL (reference sequence). Based on the CDR3 plus reference TRBV3-1 and TRBJ1-4, the full variable domain is DTAVSQTPKYLVTQMGNDKSIKCEQNLGHDTMYWYKQDSKKFLKIMFSYNNKELIINETVPNRFSPKSPDKAHLNLHINSLELGDSAVYFCASSHGQLDILFFGSGTQLSVL.

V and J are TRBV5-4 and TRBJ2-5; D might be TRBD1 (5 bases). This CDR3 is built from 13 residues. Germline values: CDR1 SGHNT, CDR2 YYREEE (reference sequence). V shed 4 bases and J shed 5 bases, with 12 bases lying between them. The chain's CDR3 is CASSVKGVETQYF. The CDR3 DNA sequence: TGTGCCAGCAGCGTTAAAGGGGTGGAGACCCAGTACTTC.

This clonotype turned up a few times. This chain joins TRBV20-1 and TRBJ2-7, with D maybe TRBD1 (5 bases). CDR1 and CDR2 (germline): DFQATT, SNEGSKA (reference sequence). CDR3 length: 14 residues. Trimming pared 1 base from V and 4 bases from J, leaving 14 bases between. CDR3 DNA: TGCAGTGCTAGAGTTTCCACAGGACCGTACGAGCAGTACTTC. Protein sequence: CSARVSTGPYEQYF.

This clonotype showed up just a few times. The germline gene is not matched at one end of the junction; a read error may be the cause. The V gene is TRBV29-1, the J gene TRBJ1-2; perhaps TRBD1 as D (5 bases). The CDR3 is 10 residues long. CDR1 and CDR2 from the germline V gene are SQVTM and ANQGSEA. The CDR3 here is CSVEQGPAGF. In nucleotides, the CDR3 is TGCAGCGTTGAACAGGGACCGGCGGGGTTC.

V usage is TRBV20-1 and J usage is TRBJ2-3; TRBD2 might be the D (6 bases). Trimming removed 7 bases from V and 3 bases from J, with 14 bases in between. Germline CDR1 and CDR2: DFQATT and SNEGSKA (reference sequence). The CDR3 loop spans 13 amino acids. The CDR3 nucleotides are TGCAGTGAATACGGCGGGGCAACAGATACGCAGTATTTT. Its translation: CSEYGGATDTQYF.

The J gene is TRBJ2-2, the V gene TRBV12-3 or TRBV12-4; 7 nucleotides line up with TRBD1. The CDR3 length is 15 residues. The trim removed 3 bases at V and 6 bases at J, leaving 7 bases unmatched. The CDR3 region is CASSLRQGVPGELFF. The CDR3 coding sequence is TGTGCCAGCAGTTTGAGGCAGGGGGTCCCCGGGGAGCTGTTTTTT.

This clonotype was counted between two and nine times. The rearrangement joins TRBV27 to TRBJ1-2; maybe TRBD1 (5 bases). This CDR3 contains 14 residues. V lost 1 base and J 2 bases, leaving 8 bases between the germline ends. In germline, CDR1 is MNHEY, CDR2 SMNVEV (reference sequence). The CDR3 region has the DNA TGTGCCAGCAGTTTATTCGGGGACAACTATGGCTACACCTTC. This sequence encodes CASSLFGDNYGYTF.

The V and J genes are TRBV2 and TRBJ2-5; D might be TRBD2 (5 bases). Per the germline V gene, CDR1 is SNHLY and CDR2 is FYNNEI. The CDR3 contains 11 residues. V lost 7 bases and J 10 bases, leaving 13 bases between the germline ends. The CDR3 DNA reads TGTGCCAGCACACTCATGAGGGACCAGTACTTC. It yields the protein CASTLMRDQYF.

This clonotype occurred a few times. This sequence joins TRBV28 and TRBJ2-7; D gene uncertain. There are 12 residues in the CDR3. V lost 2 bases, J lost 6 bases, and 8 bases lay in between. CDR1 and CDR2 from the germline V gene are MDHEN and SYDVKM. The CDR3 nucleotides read TGTGCCAGCAGTTTACTGACTGCCGAGCAGTACTTC. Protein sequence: CASSLLTAEQYF. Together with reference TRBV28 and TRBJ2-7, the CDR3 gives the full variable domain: DVKVTQSSRYLVKRTGEKVFLECVQDMDHENMFWYRQDPGLGLRLIYFSYDVKMKEKGDIPEGYSVSREKKERFSLILESASTNQTSMYLCASSLLTAEQYFGPGTRLTVT.

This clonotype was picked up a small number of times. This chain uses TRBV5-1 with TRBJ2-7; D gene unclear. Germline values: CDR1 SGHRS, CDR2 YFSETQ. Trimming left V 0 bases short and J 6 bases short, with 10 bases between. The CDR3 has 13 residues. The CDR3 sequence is CASSLVPGSEQYF. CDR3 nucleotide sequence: TGCGCCAGCAGCTTGGTCCCCGGGTCCGAGCAGTACTTC. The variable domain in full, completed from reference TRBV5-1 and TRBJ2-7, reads KAGVTQTPRYLIKTRGQQVTLSCSPISGHRSVSWYQQTPGQGLQFLFEYFSETQRNKGNFPGRFSGRQFSNSRSEMNVSTLELGDSALYLCASSLVPGSEQYFGPGTRLTVT.

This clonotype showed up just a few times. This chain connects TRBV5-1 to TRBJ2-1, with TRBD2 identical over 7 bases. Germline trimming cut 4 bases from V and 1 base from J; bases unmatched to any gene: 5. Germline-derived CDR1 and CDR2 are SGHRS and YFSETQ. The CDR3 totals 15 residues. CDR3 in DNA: TGCGCCAGCAGCGGCGGGAGTTGGTCCTACAATGAGCAGTTCTTC. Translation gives CASSGGSWSYNEQFF.

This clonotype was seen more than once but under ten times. This CDR3 is CSANRGTNTGELFF. The CDR3 DNA follows: TGCAGCGCAAACAGGGGGACGAACACCGGGGAGCTGTTTTTT. V is TRBV29-1 and J is TRBJ2-2, with 8 bases that match TRBD1. V lost 7 bases and J lost 0; bases outside the gene matches: 4. Per germline, CDR1 SQVTM and CDR2 ANQGSEA. This CDR3 is built from 14 residues.

The DNA of the CDR3 is TGCGCCAGCAGCCCTCGAAGTCGTTCGACTAGCGGCCCACAAGAGACCCAGTACTTC. The encoded protein is CASSPRSRSTSGPQETQYF. This rearrangement joins TRBV5-1 to TRBJ2-5; the match to TRBD2 covers 9 bases. The CDR3 runs 19 residues. V shed 4 bases and J 2 bases; nucleotides not matched to a gene: 18. Germline V CDR1 and CDR2: SGHRS, YFSETQ.

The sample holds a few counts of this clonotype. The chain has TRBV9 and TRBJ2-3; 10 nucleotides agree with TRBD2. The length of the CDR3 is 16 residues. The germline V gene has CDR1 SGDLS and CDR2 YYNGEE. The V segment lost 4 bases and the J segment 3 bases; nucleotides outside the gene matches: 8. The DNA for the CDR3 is TGTGCCAGCAGCACCTCTAGCGGGAGAGATACAGATACGCAGTATTTT. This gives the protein CASSTSSGRDTDTQYF.

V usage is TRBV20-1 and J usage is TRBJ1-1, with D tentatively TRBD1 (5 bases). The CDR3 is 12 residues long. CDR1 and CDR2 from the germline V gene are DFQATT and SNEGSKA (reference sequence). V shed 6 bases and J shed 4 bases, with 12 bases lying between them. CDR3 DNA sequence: TGCAGTGCCCCGGCGGGGCCCACTGAAGCTTTCTTT. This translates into CSAPAGPTEAFF.

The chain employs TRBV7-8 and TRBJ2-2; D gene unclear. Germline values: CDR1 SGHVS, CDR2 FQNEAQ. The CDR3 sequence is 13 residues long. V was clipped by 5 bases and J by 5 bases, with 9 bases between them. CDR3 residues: CASSEDLTGELFF. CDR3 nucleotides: TGTGCCAGCAGCGAGGACCTGACCGGGGAGCTGTTTTTT.

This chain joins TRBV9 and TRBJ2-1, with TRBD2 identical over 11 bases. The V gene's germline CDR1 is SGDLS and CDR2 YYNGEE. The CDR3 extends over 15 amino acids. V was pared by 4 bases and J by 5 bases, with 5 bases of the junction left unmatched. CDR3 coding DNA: TGTGCCAGCAGCCAAGGGACTAGCGGACACAATGAGCAGTTCTTC. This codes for CASSQGTSGHNEQFF.

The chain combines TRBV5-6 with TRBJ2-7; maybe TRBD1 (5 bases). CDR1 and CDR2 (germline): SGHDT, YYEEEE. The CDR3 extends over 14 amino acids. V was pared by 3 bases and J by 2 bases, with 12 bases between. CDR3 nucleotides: TGTGCCAGCAGCTCCGGCAGGGTCCCCTACGAGCAGTACTTC. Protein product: CASSSGRVPYEQYF.

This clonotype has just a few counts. The CDR3: CAISEPGPYEQYF. The CDR3 nucleotides are TGTGCCATCAGTGAACCAGGGCCCTACGAGCAGTACTTC. The rearrangement links TRBV10-3 to TRBJ2-7; the D gene is possibly TRBD1 (5 bases). Germline-derived CDR1 and CDR2 are ENHRY and SYGVKD. The CDR3 loop spans 13 amino acids. V lost 3 bases to trimming and J lost 2 bases, with 8 bases between them.

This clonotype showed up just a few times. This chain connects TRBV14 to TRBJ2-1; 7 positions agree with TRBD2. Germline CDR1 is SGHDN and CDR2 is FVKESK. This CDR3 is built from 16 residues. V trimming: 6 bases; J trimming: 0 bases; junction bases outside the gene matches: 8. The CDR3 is CASRPAGLSSYNEQFF. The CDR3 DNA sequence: TGTGCCAGCAGACCAGCGGGATTGAGCTCCTACAATGAGCAGTTCTTC.